The T cell receptor beta chain described here comes from a study of long-term antiretroviral therapy in people with HIV. As for this clone: Its antigen is undetermined.

The study, taken as a whole, reports: Blood in the study was drawn between the mid-2000s and the late 2010s, possibly under older ART regimens, which may be less effective than current ones.

Samples were assayed with immunoSEQ v3.0 at survey level. The assay was immunoSEQ multiplex PCR, and TCRdb's table has in-frame clones only and misses some. The sample has approximately 21,000 clones; approximately 85% are singletons. The CDR3 totals 13 residues. With 6 bases removed from V and 8 bases from J, the gap between germline ends came to 16 bases. From germline, CDR1 is MDHEN and CDR2 SYDVKM. V usage is TRBV28 and J usage is TRBJ1-1, with D possibly TRBD1 on 6 matching bases. The clonotype originates from a man aged 25-45 years with HIV. The sequences come from unsorted PBMCs, collected 1.5 years after starting antiretroviral therapy. The CDR3 nucleotides are TGTGCCAGCAGCCAGCGACAGGATACGGAAGCTTTCTTT. It yields the protein CASSQRQDTEAFF.